The TCR beta chain described here comes from a study of shared clonotypes between healthy human individuals. The germline gives CDR1 MDHEN, CDR2 SYDVKM. The ends lost 3 bases at V and 9 bases at J; junction bases unmatched: 7. This CDR3 region has 15 residues. This clone was picked up many times. Clones were sequenced by immunoSEQ multiplex PCR, and TCRdb holds only the in-frame ones, with some missing. Among around 980,000 clones, roughly 74% were seen once, and the ten largest hold 0.55% to 0.7%. The receptor comes from a man younger than 30 in good health. Some clones in this sample may be carry-over from other donors' samples. The sequencing input was memory CD4+ T cells from PBMCs. Indicated subset: CD45RA-negative fraction. The gene calls are TRBV28 and TRBJ2-3; 12 nucleotides agree with TRBD2. DNA for the CDR3: TGTGCCAGCAGTTTCTCTACTAGCGGGAGGTACACGCAGTATTTT. Translation gives CASSFSTSGRYTQYF.